A single sample is the source of the 30 T cell receptor beta chains below, sequenced in a study of cytomegalovirus exposure and HLA in healthy donors. The PCR ran on 60 Vbeta and 13 Jbeta primers. The data were produced by immunoSEQ multiplex PCR, yet TCRdb's version contains in-frame clones alone and is incomplete. The table includes some 150,000 clones, about 71% detected once. Sequenced material: PBMCs. These receptor sequences come from a woman in her twenties or thirties in good health and CMV-seronegative.

This clone was seen more than once but under ten times. CDR3 sequence reads: CASSFRGMNTEAFF. The CDR3 DNA reads as TGTGCCAGCAGTTTTCGGGGAATGAACACTGAAGCTTTCTTT. V and J are TRBV27 and TRBJ1-1, with no clear D. V lost 3 bases to trimming and J lost 0 bases, with 8 bases between them. The CDR3 runs to 14 residues. CDR1 and CDR2 from the germline V gene are MNHEY and SMNVEV (reference sequence).

The CDR3 region has the DNA TGTGCCAGCAGCTTATCGGGGGACGAGACCCAGTACTTC. It codes for CASSLSGDETQYF. This chain connects TRBV7-9 to TRBJ2-5; tentative D call: TRBD2 (6 bases). V was cut by 2 bases and J by 5 bases, with 9 bases left in between. The CDR3 is 13 residues long. Germline CDR1 SEHNR, CDR2 FQNEAQ (reference sequence).

This clone has only one observation. V usage is TRBV29-1 and J usage is TRBJ2-5, with TRBD1 matching 10 bases. This CDR3 has 16 residues. CDR1 and CDR2 from the germline V gene are SQVTM and ANQGSEA. The ends lost 0 bases at V and 1 base at J; junction bases unmatched: 5. The CDR3 coding sequence is TGCAGCGTTGAAGAGGGGGACAGGGGACCCCAAGAGACCCAGTACTTC. Translating it yields CSVEEGDRGPQETQYF.

The CDR3 region is CAWTGTGGDGELFF. As DNA, the CDR3 is TGTGCCTGGACCGGGACAGGGGGCGACGGGGAGCTGTTTTTT. V usage is TRBV30 and J usage is TRBJ2-2, with 12 bases matching TRBD1. Germline loops: CDR1 GTSNPN, CDR2 SVGIG (reference sequence). The CDR3 loop spans 14 amino acids. V was pared by 4 bases and J by 7 bases, with 4 bases of the junction left unmatched. Combining the CDR3 with reference TRBV30 and TRBJ2-2 gives the whole variable domain SQTIHQWPATLVQPVGSPLSLECTVEGTSNPNLYWYRQAAGRGLQLLFYSVGIGQISSEVPQNLSASRPQDRQFILSSKKLLLSDSGFYLCAWTGTGGDGELFFGEGSRLTVL.

This chain connects TRBV28 to TRBJ1-2; 7 bases fit TRBD1. With 8 bases clipped from V and 7 bases from J, the junction kept 13 bases outside the gene matches. Germline CDR1 MDHEN, CDR2 SYDVKM. The CDR3 has 14 residues. The CDR3 DNA sequence: TGTGCCAGCGCTGAGGGGGCGTCTATGGGTGGCTACACCTTC. Translation gives CASAEGASMGGYTF.

The chain combines TRBV4-2 with TRBJ2-7; 10 nucleotides line up with TRBD2. The germline gives CDR1 LGHNA, CDR2 YNFKEQ. This CDR3 spans 17 amino acids. V was pared by 3 bases and J by 3 bases, with 11 bases of the junction left unmatched. CDR3 sequence (DNA): TGTGCCAGCAGCCACGAAACAGGGGGACTAGCGAACTACGAGCAGTACTTC. It yields the protein CASSHETGGLANYEQYF.

A few counts support this clone. This chain connects TRBV7-6 to TRBJ2-7, with 8 positions matching TRBD2. This CDR3 region has 12 residues. V was pared by 5 bases and J by 6 bases, with 3 bases of the junction left unmatched. The V gene's germline CDR1 is SGHVS and CDR2 FNYEAQ. In nucleotides, the CDR3 is TGTGCCAGCAGCCCCGCGGGGGGCGAGCAGTACTTC. As protein: CASSPAGGEQYF.

The rearrangement uses TRBV5-1 and TRBJ1-4, with TRBD1 identical over 7 bases. The CDR3 has 15 amino acids. Looked up from germline, CDR1 is SGHRS and CDR2 is YFSETQ. The J segment lost 6 bases and the V segment lost 2 bases, leaving 7 bases of the junction unmatched. The CDR3 DNA is TGCGCCAGCAGCTTTCAGGGGGGAGCCCATGAAAAACTGTTTTTT. Translating it yields CASSFQGGAHEKLFF.

The chain links TRBV28 to TRBJ1-2; 9 bases match TRBD1. V gave up 6 bases and J gave up 8 bases; unmatched junction bases: 13. The germline gives CDR1 MDHEN, CDR2 SYDVKM. This CDR3 is 15 amino acids long. The CDR3, as DNA: TGTGCCAGCAGCAGCCCCGGGACAGGGTTCGAAGGCTACACCTTC. It encodes CASSSPGTGFEGYTF.

The J gene is TRBJ1-2, the V gene TRBV7-9, with 8 bases lining up with TRBD1. V lost 6 bases and J lost 2; bases outside the gene matches: 8. The length of the CDR3 is 15 residues. From germline, CDR1 is SEHNR and CDR2 FQNEAQ (reference sequence). The CDR3 region has the DNA TGTGCCAGCAGTACCACAGGGGGTGACAACTATGGCTACACCTTC. Residues: CASSTTGGDNYGYTF.

The chain joins TRBV2 to TRBJ1-4; D is uncertain. V was clipped by 6 bases and J by 8 bases, with 19 bases between them. CDR1 and CDR2 (germline): SNHLY, FYNNEI. This CDR3 is built from 15 residues. Here the CDR3 reads CASSLGRGAVEKLFF. The CDR3 region has the DNA TGTGCCAGCAGCCTCGGGCGGGGAGCGGTGGAAAAACTGTTTTTT.

The chain links TRBV9 to TRBJ2-3; 8 bases are shared with TRBD2. The length of the CDR3 is 14 residues. Trimming at V came to 4 bases and at J to 6 bases, leaving 7 bases not matched to a gene. Germline assignment: CDR1 SGDLS and CDR2 YYNGEE. Written as DNA, the CDR3 is TGTGCCAGCAGCCCCCTGGCGGGAGGCGATACGCAGTATTTT. Its translation is CASSPLAGGDTQYF.

The chain joins TRBV2 to TRBJ1-1; 7 bases align to TRBD1. The length of the CDR3 is 14 residues. Trimming cost V 7 bases and J 3 bases; bases outside gene matches: 8. Germline V gene data show CDR1 as SNHLY and CDR2 as FYNNEI. The CDR3 nucleotides read TGTGCCAGCACGACGACAGGGTCTTACACTGAAGCTTTCTTT. It translates to CASTTTGSYTEAFF.

This clone was seen only a few times. The chain joins TRBV4-3 to TRBJ1-2; no clear D gene. This CDR3 has 14 amino acids. Trimming took off 8 bases at V and 0 bases at J, with 13 bases between the two ends. Looked up from germline, CDR1 is LGHNA and CDR2 is YSLEER. CDR3 in amino acids: CASSPYSANYGYTF. The CDR3, as DNA: TGCGCCAGCTCCCCCTATTCCGCTAACTATGGCTACACCTTC.

The chain is built from TRBV5-6 and TRBJ1-3, with D uncertain. V was shortened by 7 bases and J by 0 bases, with 11 bases between the two germline ends. Germline CDR1 reads SGHDT; CDR2 reads YYEEEE. There are 14 residues in the CDR3. CDR3 sequence reads: CASERLSSGNTIYF. DNA of the CDR3: TGTGCCAGCGAACGACTGAGCTCTGGAAACACCATATATTTT.

This clone was observed a handful of times. The rearrangement uses TRBV29-1 and TRBJ2-5; D is ambiguous. Per germline, CDR1 SQVTM and CDR2 ANQGSEA. V lost 3 bases and J lost 0, with 8 bases in between. The length of the CDR3 is 13 residues. CDR3 sequence reads: CSVDGRYQETQYF. The CDR3 region has the DNA TGCAGCGTTGACGGTCGGTACCAAGAGACCCAGTACTTC.

J is TRBJ1-2 and V is TRBV6-6; no firm D call. V was clipped by 2 bases and J by 5 bases, with 6 bases between them. Looked up from germline, CDR1 is MNHNY and CDR2 is SVGAGI (reference sequence). The CDR3 has 12 residues. CDR3 nucleotide sequence: TGTGCCAGCAGTTACGGAGAGTATGGCTACACCTTC. Translated: CASSYGEYGYTF.

This clone was seen only a few times. The gene calls are TRBV5-4 and TRBJ2-7; no reliable D call. V lost 1 base, J lost 5 bases, and 13 bases lay in between. CDR3 length: 14 residues. The germline V gene encodes CDR1 SGHNT and CDR2 YYREEE (reference sequence). Written as DNA, the CDR3 is TGTGCCAGCAGCTTGCAACAGCCAGAGAACGAGCAGTACTTC. Translation: CASSLQQPENEQYF.

The chain couples TRBV10-3 to TRBJ1-1; D is undetermined. Germline assignment: CDR1 ENHRY and CDR2 SYGVKD. V lost 1 base, J lost 3 bases, and 9 bases lay in between. This CDR3 is 14 amino acids long. CDR3 DNA sequence: TGTGCCATCAGTGAGTTAGAGGAGTACACTGAAGCTTTCTTT. Translation: CAISELEEYTEAFF.

This chain uses TRBV5-1 with TRBJ2-1, with D possibly matching TRBD2 (5 bases). The V end lost 5 bases, the J end lost 0 bases, and 12 bases lay between the germline ends. CDR3 length: 15 residues. CDR1 and CDR2 (germline): SGHRS, YFSETQ. DNA for the CDR3: TGCGCCAGCAGTGTCGAAGGGAGCTCCTACAATGAGCAGTTCTTC. Residues: CASSVEGSSYNEQFF.

The rearrangement joins TRBV29-1 to TRBJ1-4; the D is unclear. Trimming removed 3 bases at V and 7 bases at J, with 15 bases between. The CDR3 runs to 14 residues. Per germline, CDR1 SQVTM and CDR2 ANQGSEA. CDR3 nucleotide sequence: TGCAGCGTTGAGATTCGAACCCCCGGTGAAAAACTGTTTTTT. It translates to CSVEIRTPGEKLFF.

This rearrangement joins TRBV5-1 to TRBJ1-2, with D perhaps TRBD1 (6 bases). The CDR3 length is 15 residues. V lost 4 bases and J 0 bases, leaving 13 bases between the germline ends. Germline lookup yields CDR1 SGHRS and CDR2 YFSETQ. CDR3 sequence reads: CASSEQGSANYGYTF. In DNA form, the CDR3 reads TGCGCCAGCAGCGAACAGGGATCGGCTAACTATGGCTACACCTTC. The full variable domain, completed using reference TRBV5-1 and TRBJ1-2, is KAGVTQTPRYLIKTRGQQVTLSCSPISGHRSVSWYQQTPGQGLQFLFEYFSETQRNKGNFPGRFSGRQFSNSRSEMNVSTLELGDSALYLCASSEQGSANYGYTFGSGTRLTVV.

The V and J genes are TRBV6-5 and TRBJ2-3; D is ambiguous. This CDR3 contains 11 residues. V was cut by 3 bases and J by 11 bases, with 9 bases left in between. Germline V gives CDR1 MNHEY, CDR2 SVGAGI. The CDR3 DNA follows: TGTGCCAGCAGTTATTTTGAGGAGCAGTATTTT. Amino acid sequence: CASSYFEEQYF.

This clone has more than one count but fewer than ten. CDR3 loop: CASGLSPDREAFF. CDR3 in DNA: TGTGCTAGTGGTTTGTCCCCAGACAGGGAAGCTTTCTTT. The V and J genes are TRBV12-5 and TRBJ1-1; tentatively, D is TRBD1 (6 bases). Looked up from germline, CDR1 is LGHNT and CDR2 is FRNRAP. With 2 bases removed from V and 8 bases from J, the gap between germline ends came to 12 bases. This CDR3 contains 13 residues. Variable domain in full (rest from reference TRBV12-5 and TRBJ1-1): DARVTQTPRHKVTEMGQEVTMRCQPILGHNTVFWYRQTMMQGLELLAYFRNRAPLDDSGMPKDRFSAEMPDATLATLKIQPSEPRDSAVYFCASGLSPDREAFFGQGTRLTVV.

The chain joins TRBV5-1 to TRBJ2-3; D is undetermined. Trimming removed 0 bases from V and 0 bases from J, with 8 bases in between. The CDR3 is 15 residues long. The V gene's germline CDR1 is SGHRS and CDR2 YFSETQ. DNA for the CDR3: TGCGCCAGCAGCTTGGAGAGGTCTAGCACAGATACGCAGTATTTT. Amino acids: CASSLERSSTDTQYF.

This clone has a handful of counts. This sequence joins TRBV19 and TRBJ2-2; 9 bases fit TRBD1. The junction had 2 bases not matched to a gene; V was cut back by 5 bases and J by 4 bases. This CDR3 is 14 amino acids long. Germline CDR1 and CDR2: LNHDA and SQIVND (reference sequence). The CDR3, as DNA: TGTGCCAGTAGTGTGACAGGGGGCACCGGGGAGCTGTTTTTT. Protein: CASSVTGGTGELFF. The full variable domain, rest sourced from reference TRBV19 and TRBJ2-2, is DGGITQSPKYLFRKEGQNVTLSCEQNLNHDAMYWYRQDPGQGLRLIYYSQIVNDFQKGDIAEGYSVSREKKESFPLTVTSAQKNPTAFYLCASSVTGGTGELFFGEGSRLTVL.

This CDR3 reads CASSLGVGDEQYF. As DNA, the CDR3 is TGCGCCAGCAGCTTGGGGGTCGGGGACGAGCAGTACTTC. The chain has TRBV5-1 and TRBJ2-7, with a tentative D call TRBD2 (5 bases). Germline V gene lookup returns CDR1 SGHRS and CDR2 YFSETQ. The CDR3 consists of 13 residues. The germline V and J ends were trimmed by 0 bases and 5 bases, with 9 bases remaining between them. Drawing the rest from reference TRBV5-1 and TRBJ2-7, the complete variable domain is KAGVTQTPRYLIKTRGQQVTLSCSPISGHRSVSWYQQTPGQGLQFLFEYFSETQRNKGNFPGRFSGRQFSNSRSEMNVSTLELGDSALYLCASSLGVGDEQYFGPGTRLTVT.

Notes on this clone: Other nucleotide sequences in the sample specify the same CDR3. The chain links TRBV6-1 to TRBJ2-7; 7 bases are shared with TRBD2. This CDR3 is built from 13 residues. V gave up 6 bases and J gave up 13 bases; unmatched junction bases: 15. The germline V gene encodes CDR1 MNHNS and CDR2 SASEGT. This chain's CDR3 is CASRERDQGMAYF. For the CDR3, the DNA is TGTGCCAGCAGGGAGCGGGACCAAGGGATGGCATACTTC.

The genes are TRBV7-9 and TRBJ1-3, with 7 bases fitting TRBD1. The V gene end was trimmed by 5 bases and the J gene end by 4 bases; junction bases not matched to a gene: 11. Germline CDR1 is SEHNR and CDR2 is FQNEAQ (reference sequence). This CDR3 is built from 16 residues. CDR3 nucleotides: TGTGCCAGCAGCCGAACTGGGACAGCAAGCGGAAACACCATATATTTT. Protein: CASSRTGTASGNTIYF.

The chain uses TRBV6-5 and TRBJ1-2; D call uncertain. The germline CDR1 and CDR2 sequences are MNHEY and SVGAGI. Trimming left V 0 bases short and J 7 bases short, with 15 bases between. The CDR3 contains 15 residues. CDR3 region: CASSYSSLEGSGYTF. Written as DNA, the CDR3 is TGTGCCAGCAGTTACTCGAGCCTTGAGGGCTCTGGCTACACCTTC.